This is a list of T cell receptor beta chains from one sample in a study of OX40 agonist ivuxolimab in advanced cancers. Libraries were prepared by immunoSEQ multiplex PCR; TCRdb keeps only in-frame clonotypes and omits some of them. There are about 100,000 clones in the sample; about nine tenths occur only once, and 0.25% to 0.35% lies in the top ten. This specimen consisted of CD4+ or CD8+ T cells sorted from blood, obtained in a trial of the OX40 agonist ivuxolimab. These receptors were collected from an adult with an advanced solid tumor such as melanoma, head and neck, liver or kidney cancer. Both conserved end residues are part of each CDR3. The order of the fields is V gene, clone size, D gene, J gene, CDR3 DNA, CDR3 protein. The D gene is left open where the match is weak. Not all rows give a size; the values are once, few, many and, for expanded clones, a class.

v_gene: TRBV5-4
abundance: -
d_gene: TRBD2
j_gene: TRBJ2-2
CDR3nt: TGTGCCAGCAGCCGGGGACTAGCGGGAGGGGCGAACACCGGGGAGCTGTTTTTT
CDR3aa: CASSRGLAGGANTGELFF

v_gene: TRBV28
abundance: -
d_gene: TRBD2
j_gene: TRBJ2-7
CDR3nt: TGTGCCAGCAGTTTAAGGGCTAGCGGGAGTCCCTACGAGCAGTACTTC
CDR3aa: CASSLRASGSPYEQYF

v_gene: TRBV28
abundance: -
d_gene: TRBD1
j_gene: TRBJ1-5
CDR3nt: TGTGCCAGCAGAAAGACAGGGGGTGACAATCAGCCCCAGCATTTT
CDR3aa: CASRKTGGDNQPQHF

v_gene: TRBV7-9
abundance: -
d_gene: -
j_gene: TRBJ2-2
CDR3nt: TGTGCCAGCAGCCCCCTCGATGGGCTCAACACCGGGGAGCTGTTTTTT
CDR3aa: CASSPLDGLNTGELFF

v_gene: TRBV10-2
abundance: -
d_gene: TRBD2
j_gene: TRBJ2-7
CDR3nt: TGCGCCAGCAGTGAGCCCGGACTAGCGGGAGGGTACGAGCAGTACTTC
CDR3aa: CASSEPGLAGGYEQYF

v_gene: TRBV19
abundance: -
d_gene: -
j_gene: TRBJ2-3
CDR3nt: TGTGCCAGTAGCGGCCAAGCGGTAAACACAGATACGCAGTATTTT
CDR3aa: CASSGQAVNTDTQYF

v_gene: TRBV6-6
abundance: -
d_gene: -
j_gene: TRBJ2-1
CDR3nt: TGTGCCAGCAGTTACTCGGGCAGGGCTGCCAATGAGCAGTTCTTC
CDR3aa: CASSYSGRAANEQFF

v_gene: TRBV6-1
abundance: -
d_gene: -
j_gene: TRBJ1-5
CDR3nt: TGTGCCAGCAGTGGGGACCTAGGGGTACAGCCCCAGCATTTT
CDR3aa: CASSGDLGVQPQHF

v_gene: TRBV10-2
abundance: -
d_gene: TRBD2
j_gene: TRBJ2-1
CDR3nt: TGCGCCAGCATCGGACTAGCGGGACCGAAGACGTACAATGAGCAGTTCTTC
CDR3aa: CASIGLAGPKTYNEQFF

v_gene: TRBV29-1
abundance: -
d_gene: TRBD1
j_gene: TRBJ2-7
CDR3nt: TGCAGCGTCGCGCCGGGACAGGGGGCCAACGAGCAGTACTTC
CDR3aa: CSVAPGQGANEQYF

v_gene: TRBV6-7
abundance: -
d_gene: -
j_gene: TRBJ2-1
CDR3nt: TGTGCCAGCAGTCACCGGGACCGAGACAATGAGCAGTTCTTC
CDR3aa: CASSHRDRDNEQFF

v_gene: TRBV6-1
abundance: -
d_gene: -
j_gene: TRBJ2-2
CDR3nt: TGTGCCAGCACTACCGGACAAACCACCGGGGAGCTGTTTTTT
CDR3aa: CASTTGQTTGELFF

v_gene: TRBV9
abundance: -
d_gene: -
j_gene: TRBJ1-4
CDR3nt: TGTGCCAGCAGCGGCGGTCGTGGGAATGAAAAACTGTTTTTT
CDR3aa: CASSGGRGNEKLFF

v_gene: TRBV28
abundance: once
d_gene: TRBD2
j_gene: TRBJ2-1
CDR3nt: TGTGCCAGCAGATACGGGACTAGCAGATACAATGAGCAGTTCTTC
CDR3aa: CASRYGTSRYNEQFF

v_gene: TRBV5-1
abundance: -
d_gene: TRBD1
j_gene: TRBJ2-7
CDR3nt: TGCGCCAGCAGCCCCTATGCAGGACAGGGCCACGAGCAGTACTTC
CDR3aa: CASSPYAGQGHEQYF

v_gene: TRBV18
abundance: once
d_gene: TRBD2
j_gene: TRBJ2-1
CDR3nt: TGTGCCAGCTCACCACCACTAGCGGGAGGGCCGGATGAGCAGTTCTTC
CDR3aa: CASSPPLAGGPDEQFF

v_gene: TRBV5-6
abundance: -
d_gene: -
j_gene: TRBJ2-1
CDR3nt: TGTGCCAGCAGCCCGACAGCTAGGGGTAGTCCCTACAATGAGCAGTTCTTC
CDR3aa: CASSPTARGSPYNEQFF

v_gene: TRBV2
abundance: -
d_gene: TRBD2
j_gene: TRBJ2-1
CDR3nt: TGTGCCAGCAGGGGGACTAGCAGCAATGAGCAGTTCTTC
CDR3aa: CASRGTSSNEQFF

v_gene: TRBV10-3
abundance: -
d_gene: TRBD1
j_gene: TRBJ1-1
CDR3nt: TGTGCCACCCGAGAGGGGGCGCAGAACACTGAAGCTTTCTTT
CDR3aa: CATREGAQNTEAFF

v_gene: TRBV6-5
abundance: -
d_gene: -
j_gene: TRBJ1-3
CDR3nt: TGTGCCAGCCGACAGTTTCTGAGCTCTGGAAACACCATATATTTT
CDR3aa: CASRQFLSSGNTIYF

v_gene: TRBV15
abundance: -
d_gene: TRBD2
j_gene: TRBJ2-5
CDR3nt: TGTGCCACCAGCAGAGCGCCGCAATTAGCGGGACAAGAGACCCAGTACTTC
CDR3aa: CATSRAPQLAGQETQYF

v_gene: TRBV11-2
abundance: -
d_gene: TRBD2
j_gene: TRBJ2-3
CDR3nt: TGTGCCAGCAGCTTAGGAGCGGGAGGAGCAGATACGCAGTATTTT
CDR3aa: CASSLGAGGADTQYF

v_gene: TRBV2
abundance: -
d_gene: TRBD1
j_gene: TRBJ1-2
CDR3nt: TGTGCCAGCATTCTCAGGGGGCCGGACTATGGCTACACCTTC
CDR3aa: CASILRGPDYGYTF

v_gene: TRBV6-5
abundance: -
d_gene: TRBD1
j_gene: TRBJ1-5
CDR3nt: TGTGCCAGCAGTCGGGACAGGGTAAGCAATCAGCCCCAGCATTTT
CDR3aa: CASSRDRVSNQPQHF

v_gene: TRBV15
abundance: -
d_gene: TRBD1
j_gene: TRBJ2-5
CDR3nt: TGTGCCACCAGCACGATGAAGGGACAGGGTCAAGAGACCCAGTACTTC
CDR3aa: CATSTMKGQGQETQYF

v_gene: TRBV10-3
abundance: -
d_gene: -
j_gene: TRBJ2-2
CDR3nt: TGTGCCATCAGTGGTGCAGGGGTTACAAACACCGGGGAGCTGTTTTTT
CDR3aa: CAISGAGVTNTGELFF

v_gene: TRBV9
abundance: many
d_gene: TRBD2
j_gene: TRBJ2-7
CDR3nt: TGTGCCAGCAGCGTGGGGAGTATAGCGGGAGGAGAGCAGTACTTC
CDR3aa: CASSVGSIAGGEQYF

v_gene: TRBV6-5
abundance: -
d_gene: TRBD1
j_gene: TRBJ2-7
CDR3nt: TGTGCCAGCAGTGTTCGACAGGGGACAGCCTACGAGCAGTACTTC
CDR3aa: CASSVRQGTAYEQYF

v_gene: TRBV5-5
abundance: -
d_gene: -
j_gene: TRBJ1-5
CDR3nt: TGTGCCAGCAGCGGGAGCGGGGGCAATCAGCCCCAGCATTTT
CDR3aa: CASSGSGGNQPQHF

v_gene: TRBV28
abundance: -
d_gene: -
j_gene: TRBJ1-1
CDR3nt: TGTGCCAGCAGTACATCACAGGGTTGGGCTTTCTTT
CDR3aa: CASSTSQGWAFF

v_gene: TRBV7-2
abundance: -
d_gene: -
j_gene: TRBJ1-5
CDR3nt: TGTGCCAGCAGCCCCCGGTCTTTAAGCAATCAGCCCCAGCATTTT
CDR3aa: CASSPRSLSNQPQHF

v_gene: TRBV18
abundance: -
d_gene: -
j_gene: TRBJ1-5
CDR3nt: TGTGCCAGCTCACCATCTCCGGTTTGGGGGAATCAGCCCCAGCATTTT
CDR3aa: CASSPSPVWGNQPQHF

v_gene: TRBV5-4
abundance: once
d_gene: -
j_gene: TRBJ1-1
CDR3nt: TGTGCCAGCAGCTTGGAGATTGGCAGAAGGGGCACTGAAGCTTTCTTT
CDR3aa: CASSLEIGRRGTEAFF

v_gene: TRBV28
abundance: -
d_gene: -
j_gene: TRBJ1-1
CDR3nt: TGTGCCAGCACCGACCTTGTGGGCACTGAAGCTTTCTTT
CDR3aa: CASTDLVGTEAFF

v_gene: TRBV18
abundance: -
d_gene: TRBD2
j_gene: TRBJ2-3
CDR3nt: TGTGCCAGCTCACCGTACGGACTAGCGGGAGCAGATACGCAGTATTTT
CDR3aa: CASSPYGLAGADTQYF

v_gene: TRBV6-6
abundance: -
d_gene: -
j_gene: TRBJ1-4
CDR3nt: TGTGCCAGCAGGGGCCGACAGAGGAGGGTTGAAAAACTGTTTTTT
CDR3aa: CASRGRQRRVEKLFF

v_gene: TRBV10-2
abundance: few
d_gene: -
j_gene: TRBJ1-3
CDR3nt: TGCGCCAGCAGTGCCGACCGAATTGGAAACACCATATATTTT
CDR3aa: CASSADRIGNTIYF

v_gene: TRBV7-9
abundance: -
d_gene: -
j_gene: TRBJ2-5
CDR3nt: TGTGCCAGCAGCTTAGACCAGGGCCGTCGCCAGTACTTC
CDR3aa: CASSLDQGRRQYF

v_gene: TRBV4-2
abundance: once
d_gene: -
j_gene: TRBJ2-3
CDR3nt: TGTGCCAGCAGCGACAGGACGGCAGATACGCAGTATTTT
CDR3aa: CASSDRTADTQYF

v_gene: TRBV5-5
abundance: -
d_gene: TRBD1
j_gene: TRBJ2-1
CDR3nt: TGTGCCAGCAGGGCCGGGACAGGGGGCATCGTTTCTAACAATGAGCAGTTCTTC
CDR3aa: CASRAGTGGIVSNNEQFF

v_gene: TRBV5-1
abundance: -
d_gene: TRBD2
j_gene: TRBJ2-1
CDR3nt: TGCGCCAGCAGCTTGGGGACTAGCGGGCCCTCCGCCGGGCAGTTCTTC
CDR3aa: CASSLGTSGPSAGQFF

v_gene: TRBV27
abundance: -
d_gene: -
j_gene: TRBJ1-5
CDR3nt: TGTGCCACCTCCACCGACAGTTTCGGGCCCCAGCATTTT
CDR3aa: CATSTDSFGPQHF